Listed below are T cell receptor beta chains from one sample, sequenced in a study of T cells in Graves' hyperthyroidism and ophthalmopathy. TCRdb analysed the multiplex PCR reads with MiXCR anew, one entry per CDR3 protein. The sample yields 300,000 to 500,000 distinct CDR3 sequences, approximately 15% seen once. The sequencing input was blood. The receptors here all came from a woman in her twenties or thirties with Graves' hyperthyroidism. Each CDR3 is given with its conserved first and last residue. The order of the fields is CDR3 protein, V gene, J gene, CDR3 length.

cdr3_aa: CASRRQGFGNYEQYF; v_call: TRBV2; j_call: TRBJ2-7; cdr3_length: 15
cdr3_aa: CASSTGAGGTDTQYF; v_call: TRBV19; j_call: TRBJ2-3; cdr3_length: 15
cdr3_aa: CASSIRSSGSQETQYF; v_call: TRBV7-8; j_call: TRBJ2-5; cdr3_length: 16
cdr3_aa: CASRETGHRNTEAFF; v_call: TRBV25-1; j_call: TRBJ1-1; cdr3_length: 15
cdr3_aa: CASSLEGTSGYEQYF; v_call: TRBV5-1; j_call: TRBJ2-7; cdr3_length: 15
cdr3_aa: CASDQGANYGYTF; v_call: TRBV18; j_call: TRBJ1-2; cdr3_length: 13
cdr3_aa: CSARNLRGAIYEQYF; v_call: TRBV20-1; j_call: TRBJ2-7; cdr3_length: 15
cdr3_aa: CASSLEGRGRNNEQFF; v_call: TRBV11-3; j_call: TRBJ2-1; cdr3_length: 16
cdr3_aa: CSARRTSGNNEQFF; v_call: TRBV20-1; j_call: TRBJ2-1; cdr3_length: 14
cdr3_aa: CSARDPPLAPFGEQYF; v_call: TRBV20-1; j_call: TRBJ2-7; cdr3_length: 16